The present TCR beta chain was sequenced within a study of cytomegalovirus exposure and HLA in healthy donors. The assay was immunoSEQ multiplex PCR, and TCRdb's table has in-frame clones only and misses some. The table records 95,000 to 150,000 clones, 89% of them present only once. Specimen: PBMCs. The TCR sequence derives from a woman between 18 and 29 years old in good health and CMV-seronegative.

CDR3 bases: TGTGCCAGCAGCCAAGTCTGGGGTAGCGGGCAGTCCTACAATGAGCAGTTCTTC. Amino acid sequence: CASSQVWGSGQSYNEQFF. This chain connects TRBV14 to TRBJ2-1; 7 nucleotides agree with TRBD2. Germline-derived CDR1 and CDR2 are SGHDN and FVKESK. Germline trimming cut 1 base from V and 1 base from J; bases unmatched to any gene: 10. The length of the CDR3 is 18 residues. Full variable domain (rest looked up from reference TRBV14 and TRBJ2-1): EAGVTQFPSHSVIEKGQTVTLRCDPISGHDNLYWYRRVMGKEIKFLLHFVKESKQDESGMPNNRFLAERTGGTYSTLKVQPAELEDSGVYFCASSQVWGSGQSYNEQFFGPGTRLTVL.